One sample yielded the 10 T cell receptor beta chains listed below, sequenced in a study of OX40 agonist ivuxolimab in advanced cancers. Only in-frame clones appear in the TCRdb table, and some are missing; sequencing was by immunoSEQ multiplex PCR. This table has about 47,000 clones, 80% to 85% appearing once. The sequences come from CD4+ or CD8+ T cells sorted from blood, collected in a trial of the OX40 agonist ivuxolimab. The receptors were sampled from an adult with an advanced solid tumor such as melanoma, head and neck, liver or kidney cancer.

The V gene is TRBV29-1, the J gene TRBJ2-3; TRBD1 agrees at 9 bases. The CDR3 sequence is 15 residues long. The J segment lost 2 bases and the V segment lost 2 bases, leaving 5 bases of the junction unmatched. Germline V gives CDR1 SQVTM, CDR2 ANQGSEA. The CDR3 region is CSVELTGGTTDTQYF. In DNA form, the CDR3 reads TGCAGCGTTGAATTGACAGGGGGAACCACAGATACGCAGTATTTT.

The CDR3 bases are TGTGCCAGCAGCTCCTGGTGGCCTGACGGCAATGAGCAGTTCTTC. Its protein product is CASSSWWPDGNEQFF. This chain connects TRBV7-2 to TRBJ2-1; unclear D gene. V lost 4 bases and J 6 bases, leaving 16 bases between the germline ends. This CDR3 is 15 amino acids long. Germline V lookup: CDR1 SGHTA, CDR2 FQGNSA. Drawing the rest from reference TRBV7-2 and TRBJ2-1, the complete variable domain is GAGVSQSPSNKVTEKGKDVELRCDPISGHTALYWYRQSLGQGLEFLIYFQGNSAPDKSGLPSDRFSAERTGGSVSTLTIQRTQQEDSAVYLCASSSWWPDGNEQFFGPGTRLTVL.

V gene TRBV5-5 combines with J gene TRBJ2-7, with 7 bases fitting TRBD1. The trim removed 3 bases at V and 3 bases at J, leaving 6 bases unmatched. Germline lookup yields CDR1 SGHKS and CDR2 YYEKEE (reference sequence). The length of the CDR3 is 14 residues. The DNA of the CDR3 is TGTGCCAGCAGCTCGAATCGACAGGGCTACGAGCAGTACTTC. Translated: CASSSNRQGYEQYF.

The chain links TRBV7-9 to TRBJ1-1; unclear D gene. V lost 1 base to trimming and J lost 1 base, with 13 bases between them. The CDR3 covers 16 residues. CDR1 SEHNR and CDR2 FQNEAQ come from the germline V gene (reference sequence). The DNA for the CDR3 is TGTGCCAGCAGCTTAGTGGTTTCAGGATCGAACACTGAAGCTTTCTTT. Amino acids: CASSLVVSGSNTEAFF.

V is TRBV9 and J is TRBJ1-4; no clear D gene. Deletions cut 1 base from V and 4 bases from J, with 8 bases between. This CDR3 has 14 residues. CDR1 and CDR2 (germline): SGDLS, YYNGEE. The CDR3 bases are TGTGCCAGCAGCGTACGAACAGTTAATGAAAAACTGTTTTTT. This sequence encodes CASSVRTVNEKLFF.

This clone was seen a single time. The rearrangement uses TRBV6-4 and TRBJ2-1, with 10 bases fitting TRBD1. Trimming removed 3 bases from V and 6 bases from J; junction bases left unmatched: 5. This CDR3 region has 15 residues. Germline loops: CDR1 MRHNA, CDR2 SNTAGT. DNA for the CDR3: TGTGCCAGCAGTGATGGGGGACAGGGGTCCAATGAGCAGTTCTTC. The encoded protein is CASSDGGQGSNEQFF.

This chain uses TRBV19 with TRBJ2-7; TRBD2 might be the D (6 bases). Trimming removed 7 bases from V and 5 bases from J, with 15 bases in between. CDR3 length equals 13 residues. Germline loops: CDR1 LNHDA, CDR2 SQIVND (reference sequence). The CDR3 nucleotides are TGTGCCAGTACCCAACTTGGAGGGAACGAGCAGTACTTC. It specifies CASTQLGGNEQYF.

There are a few counts of this clone. V is TRBV11-3 and J is TRBJ1-2; weak D call: TRBD1 (5 bases). The length of the CDR3 is 17 residues. CDR1 and CDR2 from the germline V gene are SGHNT and YENEEA. V shed 2 bases and J shed 3 bases, with 19 bases lying between them. In DNA, the CDR3 is TGTGCCAGCAGCTTATACCCCGAGGGGCGGACTGACTATGGCTACACCTTC. This encodes CASSLYPEGRTDYGYTF.

The J gene is TRBJ2-1, the V gene TRBV6-4, with D perhaps matching TRBD1 (5 bases). The germline CDR1 and CDR2 sequences are MRHNA and SNTAGT. The length of the CDR3 is 13 residues. V lost 4 bases and J 5 bases, leaving 9 bases between the germline ends. The CDR3 sequence is CASSVAGNNEQFF. The CDR3 nucleotides read TGTGCCAGCAGTGTGGCAGGGAACAATGAGCAGTTCTTC.

This clone was observed once. V usage is TRBV2 and J usage is TRBJ2-1; a possible D gene is TRBD1 (5 bases). Trimming pared 8 bases from V and 1 base from J, leaving 21 bases between. CDR3 size: 17 residues. Germline CDR1 is SNHLY and CDR2 is FYNNEI. This chain's CDR3 is CASDRLSPGSSYNEQFF. As DNA, the CDR3 is TGTGCCAGCGATAGGCTATCACCAGGGTCTTCCTACAATGAGCAGTTCTTC.